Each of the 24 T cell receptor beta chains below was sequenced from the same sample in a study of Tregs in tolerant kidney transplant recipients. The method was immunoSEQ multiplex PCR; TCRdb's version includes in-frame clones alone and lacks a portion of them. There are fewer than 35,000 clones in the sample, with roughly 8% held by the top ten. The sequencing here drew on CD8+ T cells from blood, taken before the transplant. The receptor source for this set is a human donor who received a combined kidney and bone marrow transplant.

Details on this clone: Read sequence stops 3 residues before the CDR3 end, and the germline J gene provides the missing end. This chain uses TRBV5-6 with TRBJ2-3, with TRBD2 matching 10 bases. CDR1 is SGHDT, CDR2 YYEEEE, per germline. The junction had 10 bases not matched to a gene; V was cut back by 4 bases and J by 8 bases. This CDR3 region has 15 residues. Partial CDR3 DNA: TGTGCCAGCAGCCTTCGTCCTAGCGGGAGTAGTACG. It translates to CASSLRPSGSST. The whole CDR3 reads CASSLRPSGSSTQYF.

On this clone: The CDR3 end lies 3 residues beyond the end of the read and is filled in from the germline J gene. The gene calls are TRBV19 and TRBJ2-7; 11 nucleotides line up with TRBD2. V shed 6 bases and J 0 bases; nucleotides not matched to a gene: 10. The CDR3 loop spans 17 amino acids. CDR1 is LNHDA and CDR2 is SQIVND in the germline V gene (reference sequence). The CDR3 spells CASSPTGLAELSYEQYF. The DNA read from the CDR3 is TGTGCCAGTAGCCCAACGGGACTAGCGGAACTCTCCTACGAG.

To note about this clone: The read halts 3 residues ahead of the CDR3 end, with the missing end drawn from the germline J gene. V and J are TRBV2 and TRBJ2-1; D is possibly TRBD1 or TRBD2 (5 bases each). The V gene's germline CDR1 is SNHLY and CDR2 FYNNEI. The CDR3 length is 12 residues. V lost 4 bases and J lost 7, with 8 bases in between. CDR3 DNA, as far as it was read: TGTGCCAGCAGTGGTGAGGGGAATGAG. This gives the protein CASSGEGNE. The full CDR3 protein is CASSGEGNEQFF.

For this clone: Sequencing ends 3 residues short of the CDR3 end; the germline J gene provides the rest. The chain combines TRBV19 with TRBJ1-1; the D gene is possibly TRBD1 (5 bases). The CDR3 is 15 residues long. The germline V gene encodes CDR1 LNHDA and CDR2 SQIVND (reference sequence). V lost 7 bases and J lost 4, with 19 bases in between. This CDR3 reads CASTAFSGGSTEAFF. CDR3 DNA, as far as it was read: TGTGCCAGTACCGCGTTCTCGGGGGGGAGCACTGAA. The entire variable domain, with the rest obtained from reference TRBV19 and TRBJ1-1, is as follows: DGGITQSPKYLFRKEGQNVTLSCEQNLNHDAMYWYRQDPGQGLRLIYYSQIVNDFQKGDIAEGYSVSREKKESFPLTVTSAQKNPTAFYLCASTAFSGGSTEAFFGQGTRLTVV.

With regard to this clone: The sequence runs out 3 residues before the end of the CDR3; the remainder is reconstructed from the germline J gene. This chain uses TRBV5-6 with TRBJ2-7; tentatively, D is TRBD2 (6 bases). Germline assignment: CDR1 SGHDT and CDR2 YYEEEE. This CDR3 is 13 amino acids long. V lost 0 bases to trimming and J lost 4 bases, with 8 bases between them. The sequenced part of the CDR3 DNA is TGTGCCAGCAGCTTGGGCGGGGTTTACGAG. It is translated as CASSLGGVYE. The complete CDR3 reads CASSLGGVYEQYF.

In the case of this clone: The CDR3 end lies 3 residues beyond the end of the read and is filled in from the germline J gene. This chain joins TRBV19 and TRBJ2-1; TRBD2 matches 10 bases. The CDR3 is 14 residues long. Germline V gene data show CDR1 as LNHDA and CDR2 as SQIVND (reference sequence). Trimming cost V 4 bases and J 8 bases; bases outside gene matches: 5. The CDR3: CASSTGTSVHEQFF. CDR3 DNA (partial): TGTGCCAGTAGTACGGGGACTAGCGTCCATGAG.

Incomplete CDR3 DNA: TGTGCCAGCAGTTACTCGGGGACAGGAGCTTCACCC. The encoded protein is CASSYSGTGASP. Given in full, the CDR3 is CASSYSGTGASPLHF. The chain combines TRBV6-2 or TRBV6-3 with TRBJ1-6; 8 nucleotides agree with TRBD1. The CDR3 end is not reached by the read, which stops 3 residues before it; the germline J gene fills it in. Germline V CDR1 and CDR2: MNHEY, SVGEGT. The length of the CDR3 is 15 residues. V trimming: 0 bases; J trimming: 9 bases; junction bases outside the gene matches: 4.

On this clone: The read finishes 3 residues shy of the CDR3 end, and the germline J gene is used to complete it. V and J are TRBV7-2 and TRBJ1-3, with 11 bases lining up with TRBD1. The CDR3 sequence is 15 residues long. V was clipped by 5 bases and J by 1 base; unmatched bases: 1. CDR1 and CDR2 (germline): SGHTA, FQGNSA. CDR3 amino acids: CASSRDRGSGNTIYF. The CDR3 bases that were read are TGTGCCAGCAGCCGGGACAGGGGGTCTGGAAACACC.

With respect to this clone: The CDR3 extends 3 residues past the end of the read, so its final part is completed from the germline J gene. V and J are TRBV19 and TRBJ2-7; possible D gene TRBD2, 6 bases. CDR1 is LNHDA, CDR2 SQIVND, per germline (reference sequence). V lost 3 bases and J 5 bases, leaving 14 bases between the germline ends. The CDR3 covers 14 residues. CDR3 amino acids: CASSMYGGWDEQYF. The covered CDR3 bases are TGTGCCAGTAGTATGTACGGGGGATGGGACGAG.

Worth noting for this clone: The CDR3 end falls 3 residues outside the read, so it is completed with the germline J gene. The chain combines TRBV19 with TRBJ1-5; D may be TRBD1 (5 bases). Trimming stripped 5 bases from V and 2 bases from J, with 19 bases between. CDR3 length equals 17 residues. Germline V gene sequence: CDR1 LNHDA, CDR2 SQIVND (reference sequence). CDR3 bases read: TGTGCCAGTAGTTCATCAATAGCGGGGGTCGGCAATCAGCCC. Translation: CASSSSIAGVGNQP. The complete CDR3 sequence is CASSSSIAGVGNQPQHF. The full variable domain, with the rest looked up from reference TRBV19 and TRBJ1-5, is DGGITQSPKYLFRKEGQNVTLSCEQNLNHDAMYWYRQDPGQGLRLIYYSQIVNDFQKGDIAEGYSVSREKKESFPLTVTSAQKNPTAFYLCASSSSIAGVGNQPQHFGDGTRLSIL.

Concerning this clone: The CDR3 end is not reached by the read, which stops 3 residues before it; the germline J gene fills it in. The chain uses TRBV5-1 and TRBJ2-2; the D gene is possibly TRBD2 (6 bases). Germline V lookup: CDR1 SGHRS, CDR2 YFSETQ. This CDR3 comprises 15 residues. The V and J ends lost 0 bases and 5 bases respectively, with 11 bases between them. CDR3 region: CASSLVAAITGELFF. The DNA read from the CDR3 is TGCGCCAGCAGCTTGGTAGCGGCGATTACCGGGGAG.

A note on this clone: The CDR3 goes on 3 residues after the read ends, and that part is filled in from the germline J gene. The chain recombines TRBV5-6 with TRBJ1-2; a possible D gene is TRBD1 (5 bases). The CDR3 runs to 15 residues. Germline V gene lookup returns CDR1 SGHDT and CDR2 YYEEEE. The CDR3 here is CASSLDGGLDVGYTF. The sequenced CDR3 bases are TGTGCCAGCAGCTTGGATGGGGGACTGGACGTCGGC.

Partial CDR3 DNA: TGTGCCAGTAGTACGCGACAGGGGGCGCAAGGCGAG. Translating it yields CASSTRQGAQGE. The entire CDR3 protein is CASSTRQGAQGEQYF. V usage is TRBV19 and J usage is TRBJ2-7, with TRBD1 matching over 10 bases. The CDR3 end falls 3 residues outside the read, so it is completed with the germline J gene. The CDR3 has 15 amino acids. Germline assignment: CDR1 LNHDA and CDR2 SQIVND (reference sequence). V trimming: 4 bases; J trimming: 6 bases; junction bases outside the gene matches: 9.

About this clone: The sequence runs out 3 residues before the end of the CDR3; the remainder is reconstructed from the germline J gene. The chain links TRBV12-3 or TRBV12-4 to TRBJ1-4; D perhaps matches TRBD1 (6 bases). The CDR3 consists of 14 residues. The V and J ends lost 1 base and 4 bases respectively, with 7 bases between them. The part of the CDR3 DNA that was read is TGTGCCAGCAGTTTAGAGGGGGTTAATGAAAAA. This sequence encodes CASSLEGVNEK. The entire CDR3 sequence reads CASSLEGVNEKLFF.

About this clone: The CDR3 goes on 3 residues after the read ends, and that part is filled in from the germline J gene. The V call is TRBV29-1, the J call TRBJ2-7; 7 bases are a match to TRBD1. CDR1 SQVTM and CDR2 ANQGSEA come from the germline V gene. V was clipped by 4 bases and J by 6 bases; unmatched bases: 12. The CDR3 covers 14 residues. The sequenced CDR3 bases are TGCAGCGTTGGAGGGCAGGGGGTGGCCTCCGAG. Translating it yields CSVGGQGVASE. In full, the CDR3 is CSVGGQGVASEQYF.

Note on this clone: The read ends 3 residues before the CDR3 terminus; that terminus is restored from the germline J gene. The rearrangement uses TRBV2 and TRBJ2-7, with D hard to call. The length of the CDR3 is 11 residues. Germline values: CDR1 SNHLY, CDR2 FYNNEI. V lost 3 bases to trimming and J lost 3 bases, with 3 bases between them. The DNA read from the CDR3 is TGTGCCAGCAGTGACATCTACGAG. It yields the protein CASSDIYE. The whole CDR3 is CASSDIYEQYF.

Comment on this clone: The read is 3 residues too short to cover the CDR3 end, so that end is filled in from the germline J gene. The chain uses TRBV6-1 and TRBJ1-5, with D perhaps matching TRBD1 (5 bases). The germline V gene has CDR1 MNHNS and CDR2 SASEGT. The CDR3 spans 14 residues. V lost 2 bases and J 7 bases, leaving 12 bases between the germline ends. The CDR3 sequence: CASSEQGGLQPQHF. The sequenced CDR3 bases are TGTGCCAGCAGTGAACAGGGTGGACTACAGCCC.

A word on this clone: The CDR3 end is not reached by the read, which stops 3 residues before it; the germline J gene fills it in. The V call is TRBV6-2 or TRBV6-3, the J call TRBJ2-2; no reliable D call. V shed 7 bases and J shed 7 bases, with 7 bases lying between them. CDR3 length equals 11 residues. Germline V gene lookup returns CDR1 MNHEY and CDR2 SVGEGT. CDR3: CASTPGGELFF. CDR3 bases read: TGTGCCAGCACCCCAGGCGGGGAG.

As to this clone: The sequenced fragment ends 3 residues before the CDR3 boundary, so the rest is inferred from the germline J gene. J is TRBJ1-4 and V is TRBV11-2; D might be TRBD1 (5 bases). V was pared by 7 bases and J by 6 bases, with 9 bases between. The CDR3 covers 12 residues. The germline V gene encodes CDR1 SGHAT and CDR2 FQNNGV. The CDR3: CASKAGYEKLFF. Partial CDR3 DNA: TGTGCCAGCAAGGCAGGGTATGAAAAA. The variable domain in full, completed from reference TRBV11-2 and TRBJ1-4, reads EAGVAQSPRYKIIEKRQSVAFWCNPISGHATLYWYQQILGQGPKLLIQFQNNGVVDDSQLPKDRFSAERLKGVDSTLKIQPAKLEDSAVYLCASKAGYEKLFFGSGTQLSVL.

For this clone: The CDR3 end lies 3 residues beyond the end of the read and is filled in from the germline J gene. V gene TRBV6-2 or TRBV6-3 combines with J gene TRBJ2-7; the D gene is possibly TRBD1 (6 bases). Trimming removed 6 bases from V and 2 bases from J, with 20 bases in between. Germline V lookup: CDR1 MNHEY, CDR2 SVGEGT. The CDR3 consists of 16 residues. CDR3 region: CASRPGTYRTTYEQYF. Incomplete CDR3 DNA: TGTGCCAGCAGGCCCGGGACATACCGTACGACCTACGAG.

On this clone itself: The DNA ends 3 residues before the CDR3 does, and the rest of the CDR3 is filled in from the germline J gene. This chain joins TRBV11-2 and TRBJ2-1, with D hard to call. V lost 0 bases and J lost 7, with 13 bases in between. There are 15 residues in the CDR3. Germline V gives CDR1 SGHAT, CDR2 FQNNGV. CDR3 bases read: TGTGCCAGCAGCTTAGACTACACCTACGGGAATGAG. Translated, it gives CASSLDYTYGNE. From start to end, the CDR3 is CASSLDYTYGNEQFF.

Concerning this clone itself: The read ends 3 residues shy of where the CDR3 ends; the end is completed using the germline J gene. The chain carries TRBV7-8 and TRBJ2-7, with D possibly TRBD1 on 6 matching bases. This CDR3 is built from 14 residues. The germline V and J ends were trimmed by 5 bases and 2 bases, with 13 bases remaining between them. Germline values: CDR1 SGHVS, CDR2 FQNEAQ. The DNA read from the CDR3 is TGTGCCAGCAGCCCACTGGGGGCCGCCTACGAG. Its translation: CASSPLGAAYE. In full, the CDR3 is CASSPLGAAYEQYF.

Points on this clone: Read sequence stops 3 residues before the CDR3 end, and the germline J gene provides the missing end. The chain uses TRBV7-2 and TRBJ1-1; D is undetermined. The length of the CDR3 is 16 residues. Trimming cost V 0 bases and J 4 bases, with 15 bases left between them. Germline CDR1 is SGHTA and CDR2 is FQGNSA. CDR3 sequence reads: CASSLARERPTTEAFF. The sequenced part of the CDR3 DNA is TGTGCCAGCAGCTTAGCGCGGGAAAGGCCTACCACTGAA.

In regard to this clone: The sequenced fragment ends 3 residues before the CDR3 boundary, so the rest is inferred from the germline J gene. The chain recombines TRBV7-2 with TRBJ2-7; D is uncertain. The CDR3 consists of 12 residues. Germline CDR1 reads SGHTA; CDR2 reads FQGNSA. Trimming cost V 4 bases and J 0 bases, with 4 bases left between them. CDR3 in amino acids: CASSSSSYEQYF. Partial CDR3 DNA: TGTGCCAGCAGCTCTTCCTCCTACGAG.